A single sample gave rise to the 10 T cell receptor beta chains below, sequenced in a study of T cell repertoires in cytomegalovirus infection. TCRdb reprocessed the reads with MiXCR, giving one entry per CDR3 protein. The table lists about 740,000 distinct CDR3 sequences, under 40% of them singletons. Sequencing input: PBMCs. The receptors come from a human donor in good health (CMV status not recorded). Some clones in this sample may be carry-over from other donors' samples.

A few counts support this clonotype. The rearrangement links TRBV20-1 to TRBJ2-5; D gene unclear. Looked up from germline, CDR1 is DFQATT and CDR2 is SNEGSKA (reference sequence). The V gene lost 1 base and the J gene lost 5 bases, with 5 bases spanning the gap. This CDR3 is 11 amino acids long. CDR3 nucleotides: TGCAGTGCTAGAGGAGCGGAGACCCAGTACTTC. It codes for CSARGAETQYF.

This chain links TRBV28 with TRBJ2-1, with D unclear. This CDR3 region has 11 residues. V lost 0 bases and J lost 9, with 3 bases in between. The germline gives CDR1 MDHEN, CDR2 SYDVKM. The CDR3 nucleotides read TGTGCCAGCAGTTTATGGTCTGAGCAGTTCTTC. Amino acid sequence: CASSLWSEQFF.

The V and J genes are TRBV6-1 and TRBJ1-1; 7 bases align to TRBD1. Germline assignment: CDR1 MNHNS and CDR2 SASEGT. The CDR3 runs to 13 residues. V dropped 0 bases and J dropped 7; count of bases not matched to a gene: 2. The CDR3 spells CASSEAGDSEAFF. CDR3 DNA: TGTGCCAGCAGTGAAGCGGGGGACAGTGAAGCTTTCTTT.

The CDR3 bases are TGTGCCAGCAGCAGCAACCCCCGGAAAACAACTAATGAAAAACTGTTTTTT. It codes for CASSSNPRKTTNEKLFF. The rearrangement uses TRBV7-8 and TRBJ1-4, with D uncertain. Germline V gene data show CDR1 as SGHVS and CDR2 as FQNEAQ. Trimming stripped 5 bases from V and 0 bases from J, with 16 bases between. CDR3 length equals 17 residues.

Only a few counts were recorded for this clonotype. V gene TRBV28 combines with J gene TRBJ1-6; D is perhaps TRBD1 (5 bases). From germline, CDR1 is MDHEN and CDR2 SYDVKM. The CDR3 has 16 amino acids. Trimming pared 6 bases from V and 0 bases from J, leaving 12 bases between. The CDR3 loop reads CASRNAGSSYNSPLHF. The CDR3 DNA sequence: TGTGCCAGCAGGAATGCAGGGAGCTCCTATAATTCACCCCTCCACTTT. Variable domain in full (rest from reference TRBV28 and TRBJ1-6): DVKVTQSSRYLVKRTGEKVFLECVQDMDHENMFWYRQDPGLGLRLIYFSYDVKMKEKGDIPEGYSVSREKKERFSLILESASTNQTSMYLCASRNAGSSYNSPLHFGNGTRLTVT.

The CDR3 loop reads CASSHLGDTQYF. The DNA of the CDR3 is TGTGCCAGCAGTCATTTGGGAGATACGCAGTATTTT. V gene TRBV28 combines with J gene TRBJ2-3, with D unresolved. V was cut by 5 bases and J by 5 bases, with 8 bases left in between. The CDR3 sequence is 12 residues long. The germline CDR1 and CDR2 sequences are MDHEN and SYDVKM.

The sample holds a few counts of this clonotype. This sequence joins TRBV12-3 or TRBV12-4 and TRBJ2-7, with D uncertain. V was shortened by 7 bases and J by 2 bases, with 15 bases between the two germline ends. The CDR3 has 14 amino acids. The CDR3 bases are TGTGCCAGCACCCTCACCTCGTTACCCTACGAGCAGTACTTC. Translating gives CASTLTSLPYEQYF.

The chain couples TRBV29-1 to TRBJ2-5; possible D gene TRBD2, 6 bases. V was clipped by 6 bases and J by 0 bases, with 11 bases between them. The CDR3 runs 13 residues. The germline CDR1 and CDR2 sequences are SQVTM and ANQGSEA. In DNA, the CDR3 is TGCAGCGTGACTAGTGCGTACCAAGAGACCCAGTACTTC. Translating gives CSVTSAYQETQYF.

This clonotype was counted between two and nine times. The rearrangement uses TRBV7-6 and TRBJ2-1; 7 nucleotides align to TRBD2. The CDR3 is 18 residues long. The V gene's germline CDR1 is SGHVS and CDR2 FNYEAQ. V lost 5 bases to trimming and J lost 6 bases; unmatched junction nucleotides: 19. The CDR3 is CASSQDGSGLHTSNEQFF. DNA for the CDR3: TGTGCCAGCAGCCAAGACGGGTCGGGACTACACACCAGCAATGAGCAGTTCTTC.

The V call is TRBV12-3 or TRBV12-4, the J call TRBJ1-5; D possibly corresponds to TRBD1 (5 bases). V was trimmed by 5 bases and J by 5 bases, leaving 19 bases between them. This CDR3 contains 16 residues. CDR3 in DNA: TGTGCCAGCAGTCTCACCGGGACTGCGAACTATCAGCCCCAGCATTTT. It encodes CASSLTGTANYQPQHF.